Here is one T cell receptor beta chain with its context. Its antigen is unknown. Base qualities are not recorded, but no much larger clone differs from it by a single base. These data come from a study of blood T cell repertoires in COVID-19 (dated by TCRdb to about 2020). Regarding the complete study: Samples from collaborators originated in the United States, Italy and Spain and spanned both the acute and convalescent phases of COVID-19. HLA class I and class II types, where available, came from metadata supplied by the sample provider rather than from assay-based typing. The material from the prospective study consisted of cDNA or gDNA derived from T cells, B-cell-depleted T cells, or PBMCs. The repertoires were made available in a free public database intended to serve as a resource for research on the immune response to SARS-CoV-2. Nearly every sample came with metadata listing a de-identified subject ID, COVID-19 status, age in years and sex. Samples came from the ongoing ImmuneRACE study (first 160 participants) plus 1,254 subjects from 6 global collaborators. The dataset comprised deeply sampled blood TCRbeta repertoires from subjects exposed to, actively infected with, or recovered from COVID-19.

Whole blood was collected in K2EDTA tubes by collaborating institutions according to the institutions' own protocols. Collaborator samples were shipped for TCRbeta analysis as frozen whole blood, isolated PBMCs, or DNA extracted from either sample type. From the germline V gene, CDR1 is MDHEN and CDR2 is SYDVKM. The junction shows trimming of 2 bases on V and 4 bases on J, and the gene matches do not reach 9 bases of it. Including cysteine and phenylalanine, the CDR3 has 16 amino acids. The entry retains the CDR3 DNA only, 48 bases that are in frame from base 1. The research as a whole found: The amount of clinical and demographic metadata varied by source and participant and was provided uncurated.

The immunoSEQ Assay, a bias-controlled multiplex PCR, was used to amplify TCRbeta CDR3 regions from genomic DNA. On the study's bioinformatics: The number of nucleated cells in each sample was estimated by amplification of reference gene primers within the assay. Sequence reads were collapsed and filtered to measure the absolute abundance of every unique TCRbeta CDR3 rearrangement. Productive Simpson clonality was computed per sample as the square root of Simpson's diversity index over productive rearrangements. The table was pulled from immuneACCESS by TCRdb, which kept in-frame rearrangements only. Such tables lose some clones; where checked, under half of the loss comes from unresolved V genes, and the rest has no known cause. V and J calls and clone size are those listed in that table; D and trimming were worked out from the DNA. The sample has 95,000 to 110,000 clones on record, around 88% of them singletons. Less than 4% of the sample is taken by the ten largest.

The source is a human donor in a cohort sampled during active COVID-19. Sample: peripheral blood. The rearranged chain carries TRBV28 and TRBJ2-3, and 7 junctional nucleotides match TRBD1. The CDR3 in this case is CASSLTGALVADTQYF. The DNA is as follows: TGTGCCAGCAGTTTAACAGGGGCGCTGGTCGCAGATACGCAGTATTTT.